Below, 15 T cell receptor beta chains from the same sample are listed, as sequenced in a study of cytomegalovirus exposure and HLA in healthy donors. Libraries were prepared by immunoSEQ multiplex PCR; TCRdb keeps only in-frame clonotypes and omits some of them. The sample includes roughly 280,000 clones, approximately 83% of them seen just once. Sample: PBMCs. The receptors here all came from a woman aged 18-35 years in good health and CMV-seronegative.

J is TRBJ1-2 and V is TRBV9; D may be TRBD1 (5 bases). Trimming removed 2 bases at V and 8 bases at J, with 13 bases between. The CDR3 is 13 residues long. Germline assignment: CDR1 SGDLS and CDR2 YYNGEE. In DNA, the CDR3 is TGTGCCAGCAGCGTCGGGGGGAGACAGGGCTACACCTTC. Translation: CASSVGGRQGYTF.

The count of this clone is one. The chain carries TRBV6-6 and TRBJ2-2, with TRBD1 as a possible D gene (6 bases). The V gene's germline CDR1 is MNHNY and CDR2 SVGAGI (reference sequence). The CDR3 covers 15 residues. The V end lost 0 bases, the J end lost 5 bases, and 10 bases lay between the germline ends. The CDR3, as DNA: TGTGCCAGCAGTTACTCGGACAGAGGTACCGGGGAGCTGTTTTTT. This codes for CASSYSDRGTGELFF.

J is TRBJ2-3 and V is TRBV9; the match to TRBD2 covers 8 bases. The germline gives CDR1 SGDLS, CDR2 YYNGEE. V shed 3 bases and J 8 bases; nucleotides not matched to a gene: 8. CDR3 size: 14 residues. This CDR3 reads CASSAGLVRITQYF. CDR3 nucleotide sequence: TGTGCCAGCAGCGCGGGACTAGTACGGATTACGCAGTATTTT.

This clone was found a few times. V usage is TRBV11-2 and J usage is TRBJ1-2; tentative D call: TRBD1 (6 bases). This CDR3 spans 16 amino acids. The germline V gene encodes CDR1 SGHAT and CDR2 FQNNGV. V shed 5 bases and J shed 1 base, with 17 bases lying between them. CDR3 protein: CASSPLAGGLNYGYTF. Written as DNA, the CDR3 is TGTGCCAGCAGCCCCCTAGCGGGGGGCCTTAACTATGGCTACACCTTC.

The J gene is TRBJ2-5, the V gene TRBV6-4; TRBD2 agrees at 8 bases. The germline V gene has CDR1 MRHNA and CDR2 SNTAGT. V gave up 5 bases and J gave up 4 bases; unmatched junction bases: 3. The CDR3 runs to 13 residues. CDR3 protein: CASSSAGGETQYF. CDR3 bases: TGTGCCAGCAGTTCCGCGGGGGGAGAGACCCAGTACTTC.

This chain uses TRBV2 with TRBJ1-2; D is ambiguous. The CDR3 extends over 11 amino acids. The V end was cut by 8 bases, the J end by 5 bases, with 9 bases between. Germline V gives CDR1 SNHLY, CDR2 FYNNEI. CDR3 sequence (DNA): TGTGCCAGCGTGTGGAGGTATGGCTACACCTTC. Translating it yields CASVWRYGYTF.

As DNA, the CDR3 is TGTGCCAGCAGCCTAACCGGGGGACCCCGGTATGGCTACACCTTC. It encodes CASSLTGGPRYGYTF. This rearrangement joins TRBV9 to TRBJ1-2; D might be TRBD1 (5 bases). Germline V gives CDR1 SGDLS, CDR2 YYNGEE. The CDR3 loop spans 15 amino acids. V was trimmed by 4 bases and J by 5 bases, leaving 18 bases between them. Complete variable domain (other parts from reference TRBV9 and TRBJ1-2): DSGVTQTPKHLITATGQRVTLRCSPRSGDLSVYWYQQSLDQGLQFLIQYYNGEERAKGNILERFSAQQFPDLHSELNLSSLELGDSALYFCASSLTGGPRYGYTFGSGTRLTVV.

The rearrangement joins TRBV7-2 to TRBJ1-1; the D gene is possibly TRBD1 (6 bases). Germline V lookup: CDR1 SGHTA, CDR2 FQGNSA. The CDR3 extends over 13 amino acids. Trimming cost V 3 bases and J 6 bases, with 11 bases left between them. CDR3 nucleotide sequence: TGTGCCAGCAGCTTCGCGACAGGAGCTGAAGCTTTCTTT. Amino acid sequence: CASSFATGAEAFF.

The V gene is TRBV5-4, the J gene TRBJ2-7; maybe TRBD2 (5 bases). The germline V and J ends were trimmed by 2 bases and 0 bases, with 12 bases remaining between them. The germline gives CDR1 SGHNT, CDR2 YYREEE (reference sequence). The CDR3 has 15 amino acids. The CDR3 DNA sequence: TGTGCCAGCAGCTTAAACGGGATTGGCTCCTACGAGCAGTACTTC. This sequence encodes CASSLNGIGSYEQYF.

The rearrangement joins TRBV14 to TRBJ1-1; TRBD1 is a possible D gene (6 bases). CDR1 is SGHDN and CDR2 is FVKESK in the germline V gene. The CDR3 extends over 15 amino acids. V lost 0 bases to trimming and J lost 0 bases, with 8 bases between them. CDR3 DNA sequence: TGTGCCAGCAGCCAAGAATGGGGGCTGAACACTGAAGCTTTCTTT. Translated: CASSQEWGLNTEAFF.

The J gene is TRBJ2-7, the V gene TRBV7-9; the D is unclear. CDR3 length equals 11 residues. The V and J ends lost 5 bases and 4 bases respectively, with 6 bases between them. Germline CDR1 SEHNR, CDR2 FQNEAQ (reference sequence). The CDR3 region is CASSDQYEQYF. The CDR3 DNA is TGTGCCAGCAGCGATCAGTACGAGCAGTACTTC.

The rearrangement joins TRBV4-2 to TRBJ2-3; 13 bases are shared with TRBD2. This CDR3 is built from 20 residues. Germline trimming cut 2 bases from V and 2 bases from J; bases unmatched to any gene: 13. Germline V gene data show CDR1 as LGHNA and CDR2 as YNFKEQ. The CDR3 sequence: CASSQTHPPGLAGYTDTQYF. The CDR3 nucleotides read TGTGCCAGCAGCCAAACACACCCTCCGGGACTAGCGGGGTACACAGATACGCAGTATTTT.

The chain carries TRBV10-1 and TRBJ2-1, with 10 nucleotides matching TRBD2. In germline, CDR1 is WNHNN, CDR2 SYGVQD (reference sequence). V lost 7 bases and J lost 0; bases outside the gene matches: 12. This CDR3 is built from 18 residues. The CDR3 region is CASNPSGRELPSYNEQFF. In DNA form, the CDR3 reads TGCGCCAGCAATCCTAGCGGGAGAGAGCTTCCCTCCTACAATGAGCAGTTCTTC.

The V gene is TRBV27, the J gene TRBJ2-1, with TRBD2 matching over 14 bases. Germline lookup yields CDR1 MNHEY and CDR2 SMNVEV (reference sequence). The CDR3 has 16 residues. The trim removed 5 bases at V and 7 bases at J, leaving 7 bases unmatched. CDR3 DNA: TGTGCCAGCAGTCCCCGACTAGCGGGGGGGTGGAATGAGCAGTTCTTC. Amino acid sequence: CASSPRLAGGWNEQFF.

DNA for the CDR3: TGTGCCAGCAGCCCTAGCGGGGGCAACAATGAGCAGTTCTTC. This gives the protein CASSPSGGNNEQFF. This chain joins TRBV11-3 and TRBJ2-1; TRBD2 matches 10 bases. With 5 bases clipped from V and 5 bases from J, the junction kept 3 bases outside the gene matches. Germline V gene sequence: CDR1 SGHNT, CDR2 YENEEA. The CDR3 length is 14 residues.